This T cell receptor beta chain originates from a study of cytomegalovirus exposure and HLA in healthy donors. Findings of the study overall: Sequencing probably produced one cluster of sequence variants that were highly shared.

PCR was performed using 60 Vbeta and 13 Jbeta primers. Libraries were prepared by immunoSEQ multiplex PCR; TCRdb keeps only in-frame clonotypes and omits some of them. The repertoire includes around 140,000 clones, 50% to 75% of them detected once, and 2% to 2.5% sits in the top ten. This clone was detected only a few times. Antigen unknown. CDR1 and CDR2 (germline): MNHNS, SASEGT. Trimming at V came to 4 bases and at J to 3 bases, leaving 3 bases not matched to a gene. The CDR3 length is 14 residues. The source is a woman aged 40 to 49 in good health and CMV-seronegative. The sample was PBMCs. This chain links TRBV6-1 with TRBJ2-3, with 8 bases lining up with TRBD1. CDR3 nucleotides: TGTGCCAGCAGTGGCCGACAGGGGACAGATACGCAGTATTTT. Translation gives CASSGRQGTDTQYF.